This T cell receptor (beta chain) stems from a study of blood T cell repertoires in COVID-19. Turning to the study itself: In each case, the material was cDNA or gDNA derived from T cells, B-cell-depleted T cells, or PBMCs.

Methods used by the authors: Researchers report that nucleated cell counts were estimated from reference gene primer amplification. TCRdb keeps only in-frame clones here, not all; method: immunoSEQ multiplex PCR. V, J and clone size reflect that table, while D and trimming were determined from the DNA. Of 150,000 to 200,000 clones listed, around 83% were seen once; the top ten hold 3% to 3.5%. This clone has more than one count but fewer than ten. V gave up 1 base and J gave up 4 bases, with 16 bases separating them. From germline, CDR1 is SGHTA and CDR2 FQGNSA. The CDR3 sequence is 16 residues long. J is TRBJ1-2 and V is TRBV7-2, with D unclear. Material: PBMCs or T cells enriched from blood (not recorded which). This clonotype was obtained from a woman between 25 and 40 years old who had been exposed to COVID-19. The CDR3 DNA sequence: TGTGCCAGCAGCTTAGGTCCGTTAGCGGAACCCTATGGCTACACCTTC. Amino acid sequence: CASSLGPLAEPYGYTF. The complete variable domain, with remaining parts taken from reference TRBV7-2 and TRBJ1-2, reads GAGVSQSPSNKVTEKGKDVELRCDPISGHTALYWYRQSLGQGLEFLIYFQGNSAPDKSGLPSDRFSAERTGGSVSTLTIQRTQQEDSAVYLCASSLGPLAEPYGYTFGSGTRLTVV.